The rows below give T cell receptor beta chains drawn from one sample of a study of T cell responses to AZD1222 COVID-19 vaccine. Libraries were prepared by immunoSEQ multiplex PCR; TCRdb keeps only in-frame clonotypes and omits some of them. The sample carries 180,000 or so clones, around 90% recorded once. The specimen comprised peripheral blood, sampled 28 days after the second dose of the MenACWY control vaccine. These receptors were taken from an adult who received the MenACWY meningococcal vaccine as a control. CDR3s include the opening cysteine and the closing phenylalanine or tryptophan. Fields, in order: clone size, V gene, J gene, CDR3 protein. Part of the rows lack a size; the others show once, few, many or a class for expanded clones.

clone_size: .
v_call: TRBV18
j_call: TRBJ1-1
cdr3_aa: CASSPWAGEDTEAFF

clone_size: few
v_call: TRBV11-2
j_call: TRBJ1-6
cdr3_aa: CASSHGPDSLHF

clone_size: .
v_call: TRBV9
j_call: TRBJ1-1
cdr3_aa: CASSLSTGAGTEAFF

clone_size: .
v_call: TRBV19
j_call: TRBJ2-7
cdr3_aa: CASSGTGIAGEQYF

clone_size: .
v_call: TRBV30
j_call: TRBJ2-1
cdr3_aa: CAWSQGEEFF

clone_size: .
v_call: TRBV24-1
j_call: TRBJ2-2
cdr3_aa: CATSVPYASDSTGELFF

clone_size: .
v_call: TRBV19
j_call: TRBJ1-2
cdr3_aa: CASSIRDPPRGYTF

clone_size: .
v_call: TRBV9
j_call: TRBJ1-3
cdr3_aa: CASSPQTGRSGNTIYF

clone_size: few
v_call: TRBV7-2
j_call: TRBJ2-5
cdr3_aa: CASIKELSQETQYF

clone_size: .
v_call: TRBV19
j_call: TRBJ1-6
cdr3_aa: CASSPLIGTDNSPLHF

clone_size: .
v_call: TRBV18
j_call: TRBJ2-1
cdr3_aa: CASSPQGSSYNEQFF

clone_size: once
v_call: TRBV15
j_call: TRBJ2-7
cdr3_aa: CATSRDAGQAPYEQYF

clone_size: .
v_call: TRBV6-5
j_call: TRBJ1-1
cdr3_aa: CASSYLLQGTEAFF

clone_size: .
v_call: TRBV3-1/TRBV3-2
j_call: TRBJ2-7
cdr3_aa: CASSQGTAYEQYF

clone_size: .
v_call: TRBV3-1/TRBV3-2
j_call: TRBJ1-2
cdr3_aa: CASSQERGDFYGYTF

clone_size: .
v_call: TRBV19
j_call: TRBJ2-7
cdr3_aa: CASSIRDSDDEQYF

clone_size: .
v_call: TRBV28
j_call: TRBJ1-2
cdr3_aa: CASASRRDYGYTF

clone_size: .
v_call: TRBV10-3
j_call: TRBJ1-1
cdr3_aa: CAIRQGANTEAFF

clone_size: .
v_call: TRBV3-1/TRBV3-2
j_call: TRBJ2-3
cdr3_aa: CASSHGDTQYF

clone_size: .
v_call: TRBV19
j_call: TRBJ2-2
cdr3_aa: CASTRESGELFF

clone_size: .
v_call: TRBV6-2/TRBV6-3
j_call: TRBJ1-1
cdr3_aa: CASSYLRTGGTEAFF

clone_size: few
v_call: TRBV10-3
j_call: TRBJ1-1
cdr3_aa: CAISNSGTGGPMNTEAFF